A selection of T cell receptor beta chains follows, all from one sample in a study of identical twins. TCRdb re-called the 5' RACE reads with MiXCR, one entry per CDR3 protein. Among 350,000 to 450,000 distinct CDR3 sequences listed, around a sixth were seen once. The specimen was naive T cells sorted from blood. The source of these receptors is a man in his fifties or sixties in good health. Both conserved end residues are part of each CDR3. The D gene is left open where the match is weak. Where a row states a size, it is once, few, many or the class of an expanded clone; other rows omit it.

>TRBJ2-3|TRBD1|.|TRBV5-1
CASSSRTGIDTQYF
TGCGCCAGCAGCTCGCGGACAGGGATAGATACGCAGTATTTT
>TRBJ2-4|TRBD2|.|TRBV7-9
CASSLSTGLANIQYF
TGTGCCAGCAGCTTAAGTACGGGACTAGCAAACATTCAGTACTTC
>TRBJ2-3|TRBD2|few|TRBV9
CASSSQREGGLDTQYF
TGTGCCAGCAGCTCTCAGCGGGAGGGCGGCCTCGATACGCAGTATTTT
>TRBJ2-5|TRBD1|many|TRBV29-1
CSGGQGGETQYF
TGCAGCGGGGGACAGGGAGGAGAGACCCAGTACTTC
>TRBJ2-2|.|few|TRBV4-3
CASSQGGRGETGELFF
TGCGCCAGCAGCCAAGGAGGGCGTGGGGAAACCGGGGAGCTGTTTTTT
>TRBJ1-2|.|few|TRBV5-6
CASSLVGNGYTF
TGTGCCAGCAGCTTGGTTGGGAATGGCTACACCTTC
>TRBJ2-7|.|many|TRBV30
CAWSPAVGGPYEQYF
TGTGCCTGGAGTCCCGCGGTCGGAGGGCCCTACGAGCAGTACTTC
>TRBJ2-7|.|few|TRBV24-1
CATSDPRGAGTEQYF
TGTGCCACCAGTGATCCTCGCGGGGCCGGGACCGAGCAGTACTTC
>TRBJ2-7|TRBD1|.|TRBV6-2/TRBV6-3
CASSYSHLLGQGVGEQYF
TGTGCCAGCAGTTACTCTCACCTTCTGGGACAGGGGGTAGGCGAGCAGTACTTC
>TRBJ2-4|TRBD2|many|TRBV5-5
CASSMGLENIQYF
TGTGCCAGCAGCATGGGACTAGAAAACATTCAGTACTTC
>TRBJ2-2|TRBD1|.|TRBV7-7
CASSRDRNTGELFF
TGTGCCAGCAGCCGGGACAGGAACACCGGGGAGCTGTTTTTT
>TRBJ2-7|.|few|TRBV6-5
CASSYSGLTYEQYF
TGTGCCAGCAGTTACTCGGGTCTAACCTACGAGCAGTACTTC
>TRBJ2-1|.|.|TRBV7-9
CASNWPAGGLGSNEQFF
TGTGCCAGCAACTGGCCAGCCGGGGGGCTGGGGAGCAATGAGCAGTTCTTC
>TRBJ2-7|TRBD2|.|TRBV28
CASSFEFGPSGRNYEQYF
TGTGCCAGCAGTTTCGAATTCGGTCCTAGCGGGAGAAACTACGAGCAGTACTTC
>TRBJ2-3|.|.|TRBV6-5
CASSSWVSSTDTQYF
TGTGCCAGCAGTTCCTGGGTTAGTAGTACAGATACGCAGTATTTT
>TRBJ2-7|TRBD2|few|TRBV7-6
CASSLEAGGPYEQYF
TGTGCCAGCAGCTTAGAAGCGGGAGGGCCCTACGAGCAGTACTTC
>TRBJ1-2|.|.|TRBV29-1
CSVDVSYGYTF
TGCAGCGTTGACGTCAGCTATGGCTACACCTTC
>TRBJ2-1|TRBD1|.|TRBV5-6
CASSTGTGSYNEQFF
TGTGCCAGCAGCACCGGGACAGGGTCGTACAATGAGCAGTTCTTC
>TRBJ2-5|.|.|TRBV11-3
CASSLEGSLETRYF
TGTGCCAGCAGCTTAGAGGGTTCGCTGGAGACCCGGTACTTC
>TRBJ1-2|.|.|TRBV29-1
CSVERGPSPGQNYGYTF
TGCAGCGTTGAGAGAGGGCCGAGTCCGGGACAAAACTATGGCTACACCTTC
>TRBJ1-5|.|.|TRBV6-1
CASSEQGNHPQHF
TGTGCCAGCAGTGAACAGGGGAACCACCCCCAGCATTTT
>TRBJ1-4|TRBD1|many|TRBV28
CASSLYRGNEKLFF
TGTGCCAGCAGTTTGTACAGGGGTAATGAAAAACTGTTTTTT